This T cell receptor beta chain was recovered during a study of blood T cell repertoires in COVID-19. Across the whole study: Samples representing acute and convalescent COVID-19 were sourced from the United States, Italy and Spain.

Trimming shortened V by 5 bases and J by 0 bases, and 12 bases separated the two germline ends. The CDR3 is made up of 15 amino acids. Germline-derived CDR1 and CDR2 are SGHTA and FQGTGA. Authors' processing steps: Reference gene primer amplification yielded estimated nucleated cell counts. Method: immunoSEQ multiplex PCR; TCRdb's copy keeps in-frame clones and lacks some. V, J and clone size were drawn from that table, and D and trimming were deduced from the DNA. The table shows 200,000 to 250,000 clones, with 80% occurring only once. This receptor was identified in a woman aged 70-85 years with acute or convalescent COVID-19. Sample: peripheral blood. J is TRBJ2-3 and V is TRBV7-3; D call uncertain. The CDR3 spells CASSPGSSSTDTQYF. CDR3 nucleotides: TGTGCCAGCAGCCCGGGTAGTTCTAGCACAGATACGCAGTATTTT.